The next 23 T cell receptor beta chains were all read from a single sample in a study of blood T cell repertoires in COVID-19. Clones were read by immunoSEQ multiplex PCR, and TCRdb kept only the in-frame ones, dropping some. The data show 380,000 or so clones, with around 87% seen just once and approximately 1.2% held by the top ten. The sample taken for sequencing was PBMCs or T cells enriched from blood (not recorded which). All receptors derive from a man aged 25 to 40 who had recovered from COVID-19.

This clone has just a few counts. The J gene is TRBJ1-1, the V gene TRBV19, with D tentatively TRBD1 (6 bases). The V gene lost 2 bases and the J gene lost 4 bases, with 17 bases spanning the gap. The CDR3 runs 16 residues. The germline gives CDR1 LNHDA, CDR2 SQIVND (reference sequence). DNA for the CDR3: TGTGCCAGTAGTATACTCCCTATCTCAGGGGTCACTGAAGCTTTCTTT. It is translated as CASSILPISGVTEAFF.

The J gene is TRBJ2-1, the V gene TRBV11-3; 10 nucleotides match TRBD1. Germline CDR1 reads SGHNT; CDR2 reads YENEEA. The CDR3 contains 15 residues. V lost 6 bases, J lost 7 bases, and 9 bases stayed unmatched. The CDR3 DNA reads as TGTGCCAGCAGTCAGACCGGGACAGGGGAAAATGAGCAGTTCTTC. Its translation is CASSQTGTGENEQFF.

The genes are TRBV27 and TRBJ1-5, with D possibly being TRBD1 (5 bases). CDR1 is MNHEY, CDR2 SMNVEV, per germline (reference sequence). V was cut by 0 bases and J by 6 bases, with 18 bases left in between. The CDR3 has 17 residues. The CDR3 nucleotides read TGTGCCAGCAGTTTATCGGGGGACCGGGGGAGCGGTCAGCCCCAGCATTTT. Translation: CASSLSGDRGSGQPQHF.

The chain has TRBV7-9 and TRBJ2-5, with a weak D call TRBD1 (6 bases). Deletions cut 7 bases from V and 2 bases from J, with 17 bases between. Germline CDR1 SEHNR, CDR2 FQNEAQ (reference sequence). This CDR3 has 15 amino acids. The CDR3 sequence: CASTTPRQVQETQYF. The DNA for the CDR3 is TGTGCCAGCACCACCCCACGACAGGTTCAAGAGACCCAGTACTTC.

The V gene is TRBV19, the J gene TRBJ1-5; D unclear. The CDR3 is 15 residues long. From germline, CDR1 is LNHDA and CDR2 SQIVND (reference sequence). The V end was cut by 8 bases, the J end by 2 bases, with 16 bases between. The CDR3 is CASWAPGFGNQPQHF. DNA for the CDR3: TGTGCCAGTTGGGCTCCGGGGTTTGGCAATCAGCCCCAGCATTTT.

This sequence joins TRBV7-9 and TRBJ1-3; no clear D. This CDR3 has 10 residues. The V gene's germline CDR1 is SEHNR and CDR2 FQNEAQ (reference sequence). The germline V and J ends were trimmed by 3 bases and 10 bases, with 4 bases remaining between them. CDR3 nucleotide sequence: TGTGCCAGCAGCTTCGGGACCATATATTTT. Amino acid sequence: CASSFGTIYF.

This clone appeared once. J is TRBJ1-6 and V is TRBV19; TRBD1 agrees at 7 bases. Per the germline V gene, CDR1 is LNHDA and CDR2 is SQIVND (reference sequence). The CDR3 contains 14 residues. V was pared by 2 bases and J by 7 bases, with 2 bases of the junction left unmatched. CDR3 residues: CASSIKTGNSPLHF. The CDR3 DNA sequence: TGTGCCAGTAGTATAAAGACAGGGAATTCACCCCTCCACTTT.

The chain carries TRBV6-1 and TRBJ1-1; 7 nucleotides match TRBD1. The CDR3 is made up of 15 amino acids. Trimming removed 3 bases from V and 3 bases from J; junction bases left unmatched: 7. Per the germline V gene, CDR1 is MNHNS and CDR2 is SASEGT. The CDR3 is CASSDTGVWDTEAFF. The CDR3 bases are TGTGCCAGCAGTGACACAGGGGTGTGGGACACTGAAGCTTTCTTT.

The chain links TRBV30 to TRBJ2-1, with 9 bases aligning to TRBD1. The germline gives CDR1 GTSNPN, CDR2 SVGIG (reference sequence). This CDR3 comprises 14 residues. V gave up 3 bases and J gave up 10 bases; unmatched junction bases: 10. The CDR3 reads CAWRAGQGLREQFF. The CDR3 DNA is TGTGCCTGGAGAGCGGGACAGGGATTAAGGGAGCAGTTCTTC.

V is TRBV5-1 and J is TRBJ2-6; TRBD2 matches at 9 bases. Germline CDR1 reads SGHRS; CDR2 reads YFSETQ. Losses at the gene ends were 5 bases for V and 0 bases for J; bases not matched to a gene: 6. The CDR3 loop spans 17 amino acids. The CDR3: CASRAGGADSGANVLTF. As DNA, the CDR3 is TGCGCCAGCAGAGCGGGGGGCGCGGACTCTGGGGCCAACGTCCTGACTTTC.

The CDR3 is CASSSGQGTPYEQYF. Written as DNA, the CDR3 is TGTGCCAGCAGTTCCGGACAGGGTACTCCGTACGAGCAGTACTTC. The chain employs TRBV6-2 or TRBV6-3 and TRBJ2-7, with 8 bases that match TRBD1. The junction had 9 bases not matched to a gene; V was cut back by 4 bases and J by 4 bases. The V gene's germline CDR1 is MNHEY and CDR2 SVGEGT. The CDR3 is 15 amino acids.

The chain employs TRBV10-1 and TRBJ2-3; D not certain. CDR3 length: 13 amino acids. The germline V gene has CDR1 WNHNN and CDR2 SYGVQD (reference sequence). V shed 1 base and J shed 5 bases, with 7 bases lying between them. Here the CDR3 DNA reads TGCGCCAGCAGTGAGTTTAAGCGAGATACGCAGTATTTT. Translating gives CASSEFKRDTQYF.

The chain joins TRBV11-2 to TRBJ2-7; D perhaps matches TRBD2 (6 bases). The V gene lost 5 bases and the J gene lost 7 bases, with 27 bases spanning the gap. Germline V CDR1 and CDR2: SGHAT, FQNNGV. This CDR3 spans 17 amino acids. As DNA, the CDR3 is TGTGCCAGCAGCCCTGGGTCGGGAGCGGTGGGGGGTCGGGAGCAGTACTTC. Encoded protein: CASSPGSGAVGGREQYF.

This chain uses TRBV29-1 with TRBJ2-3; the D gene is possibly TRBD1 (6 bases). Looked up from germline, CDR1 is SQVTM and CDR2 is ANQGSEA. The CDR3 totals 15 residues. Trimming pared 2 bases from V and 0 bases from J, leaving 12 bases between. In DNA form, the CDR3 reads TGCAGCGTTGAAACAGGGTTAGCTAGCACAGATACGCAGTATTTT. This gives the protein CSVETGLASTDTQYF.

The rearrangement links TRBV5-1 to TRBJ1-1; D is possibly TRBD1 (6 bases). V lost 3 bases and J lost 0, with 12 bases in between. CDR1 SGHRS and CDR2 YFSETQ come from the germline V gene. This CDR3 has 15 residues. This chain's CDR3 is CASSSGTTMNTEAFF. DNA for the CDR3: TGCGCCAGCAGCTCCGGGACAACCATGAACACTGAAGCTTTCTTT.

This clone was observed once. The chain employs TRBV10-3 and TRBJ2-1, with D tentatively TRBD2 (5 bases). The V end was cut by 4 bases, the J end by 0 bases, with 7 bases between. The germline CDR1 and CDR2 sequences are ENHRY and SYGVKD. There are 14 residues in the CDR3. In DNA, the CDR3 is TGTGCCATCAGTGGGGAGAGCTCCTACAATGAGCAGTTCTTC. Residues: CAISGESSYNEQFF.

This clone has just one count. The chain has TRBV4-1 and TRBJ1-1; TRBD1 is a possible D gene (6 bases). The germline CDR1 and CDR2 sequences are MGHRA and YSYEKL. The CDR3 extends over 13 amino acids. V lost 2 bases to trimming and J lost 11 bases, with 15 bases between them. The CDR3, as DNA: TGCGCCAGCAGCCAATTGCGCGGGGGCCGGGCTTTCTTT. This translates into CASSQLRGGRAFF.

The chain is built from TRBV5-8 and TRBJ2-7, with D unclear. The germline V gene encodes CDR1 SGHTS and CDR2 YDEGEE. This CDR3 spans 11 amino acids. Trimming stripped 10 bases from V and 6 bases from J, with 14 bases between. The CDR3 here is CAVPGLTEQYF. For the CDR3, the DNA is TGTGCCGTCCCTGGGCTCACCGAGCAGTACTTC.

This clone was detected only once. V is TRBV7-2 and J is TRBJ1-6, with a possible D match to TRBD1 (5 bases). The V gene lost 0 bases and the J gene lost 10 bases, with 13 bases spanning the gap. Germline CDR1 and CDR2: SGHTA and FQGNSA. The length of the CDR3 is 15 residues. In DNA, the CDR3 is TGTGCCAGCAGCTTAGCGGGGGAGGGACGGTCACCCCTCCACTTT. Translated, it gives CASSLAGEGRSPLHF.

The rearrangement links TRBV29-1 to TRBJ2-2, with 7 bases fitting TRBD1. Per germline, CDR1 SQVTM and CDR2 ANQGSEA. V lost 6 bases to trimming and J lost 5 bases; unmatched junction nucleotides: 6. The CDR3 runs to 13 residues. The CDR3 region has the DNA TGCAGCGTGTGGGCCAGGGGGACCGGGGAGCTGTTTTTT. This codes for CSVWARGTGELFF.

This chain connects TRBV11-2 to TRBJ1-2, with 7 positions matching TRBD1. CDR3 length equals 14 residues. Germline-derived CDR1 and CDR2 are SGHAT and FQNNGV. Trimming cost V 6 bases and J 6 bases; bases outside gene matches: 10. The CDR3 protein is CASSLGGADDGYTF. CDR3 nucleotides: TGTGCCAGCAGTCTAGGGGGCGCCGATGATGGCTACACCTTC.

Written as DNA, the CDR3 is TGTGCCAGCAGCCAAGATCCGGGAGGACTGTTTTATAATTCACCCCTCCACTTT. The encoded protein is CASSQDPGGLFYNSPLHF. The chain uses TRBV3-1 (or the pseudogene TRBV3-2) and TRBJ1-6; D call uncertain. V lost 0 bases to trimming and J lost 4 bases, with 16 bases between them. This CDR3 has 18 residues. The germline gives CDR1 LGHDT, CDR2 YNNKEL (reference sequence).

J is TRBJ2-7 and V is TRBV6-5; the D gene is possibly TRBD1 (6 bases). Germline CDR1 reads MNHEY; CDR2 reads SVGAGI. V dropped 0 bases and J dropped 6 bases, with 18 bases sitting between them. This CDR3 has 16 residues. The CDR3 is CASSYSNARGVGEQYF. Here the CDR3 DNA reads TGTGCCAGCAGTTACTCGAATGCCAGGGGTGTAGGCGAGCAGTACTTC.